In its sample, the clone carrying this T cell receptor (beta chain) was seen a few times. Its antigen is undetermined. This sample stems from a study of CD8 T cells in ankylosing spondylitis. Regarding the study as a whole: A motif in TCR beta, a set of seven to nine highly homologous variants, appeared characteristic of ankylosing spondylitis blood. There was reportedly significant enrichment of clones that were disease-linked in matched ankylosing spondylitis synovial fluid.

Molecular-barcoded quantitative 5'-RACE produced these TCR beta libraries. One entry per CDR3 protein, called by TCRdb with MiXCR from the 5' RACE reads. The sample shows 300,000 to 400,000 distinct CDR3 sequences, over 12% of them seen only once. With V trimmed by 4 bases and J by 2 bases, 3 bases remained unmatched. The CDR3 runs to 14 residues. The germline CDR1 and CDR2 sequences are SGHRS and YFSETQ. The material sequenced was blood, either unsorted or a sorted T cell fraction (not recorded which). The TCR sequence derives from a male donor with ankylosing spondylitis or in good health (not recorded which). V usage is TRBV5-1 and J usage is TRBJ2-5; TRBD2 matches at 9 bases. DNA of the CDR3: TGCGCCAGCAGCAGAGCGGGGGGACAAGAGACCCAGTACTTC. This sequence encodes CASSRAGGQETQYF.